The source of this TCR beta chain is a study of patients and donors after allogeneic stem cell transplantation. This clonotype occurred a few times. TCRdb re-analysed the RT-PCR reads in MiXCR, keeping a single row per CDR3 protein. The top ten hold 50% to 65% of the sample, which has about 150,000 distinct CDR3 sequences, about 36% seen once. Germline CDR1 SGHRS, CDR2 YFSETQ. The CDR3 has 15 residues. After removal of 3 bases from V and 10 bases from J, the junction contained 13 bases not matched to a gene. Sequencing input: blood, either unsorted or a sorted T cell fraction (not recorded which). This chain connects TRBV5-1 to TRBJ2-1; 7 bases are a match to TRBD2. This TCR was recovered from a human donor who was either an allogeneic HSCT recipient or a stem cell or donor lymphocyte infusion donor (not recorded which). It is not recorded whose cells these are; they may come from a transplant donor. The CDR3 loop reads CASSSRRETFGEQFF. The CDR3 DNA reads TGCGCCAGCAGCTCCCGGCGGGAGACTTTTGGGGAGCAGTTCTTC.